This T cell receptor (beta chain) was identified in a study of T cells in localized non-small cell lung cancer. The method was immunoSEQ multiplex PCR; TCRdb's version includes in-frame clones alone and lacks a portion of them. Among roughly 25,000 clones listed, roughly 91% were seen once. This receptor was obtained from a woman aged 35-75 years with stage I lung adenocarcinoma. Here the sequenced sample was peripheral blood, taken before any cancer treatment.

CDR3 amino acids: CASSLGLAGHNEQFF. In nucleotides, the CDR3 is TGTGCCAGCAGCTTAGGACTAGCGGGACACAATGAGCAGTTCTTC. The chain combines TRBV7-2 with TRBJ2-1; 11 positions match TRBD2. This CDR3 has 15 amino acids. Germline CDR1 is SGHTA and CDR2 is FQGNSA. The J segment lost 5 bases and the V segment lost 1 base, leaving 1 base of the junction unmatched.